This T cell receptor (beta chain) emerged from a study of graft-versus-host responses after intestinal transplantation. Study-wide background: Multivisceral, liver-intestinal, or isolated intestinal grafts went to recipients. Anti-thymocyte globulin was used for induction in all recipients, who then took tacrolimus and steroids for two to four years. Study conclusions and caveats: Early after transplant, HvG declines were associated with peak levels of circulating GvH clones. GvH clonotypes were identified within recipient marrow, with a subset emerging first in ileum or blood.

Turning to this clone: Its matching antigen is unknown.

Clones were sequenced by immunoSEQ multiplex PCR, and TCRdb holds only the in-frame ones, with some missing. The repertoire holds 90,000 to 130,000 clones, with about 92% as singletons. V was clipped by 5 bases and J by 0 bases, with 16 bases between them. This CDR3 contains 16 residues. The germline CDR1 and CDR2 sequences are SEHNR and FQNEAQ (reference sequence). This chain uses TRBV7-9 with TRBJ1-1, with a tentative D call TRBD1 (6 bases). The sequencing here drew on unstimulated CD8+ T cells sorted from spleen or lymph node cells, taken before transplant. The TCR was taken from a human donor who was the organ donor for an intestinal transplant. CDR3: CASSPGDRGMNTEAFF. The DNA for the CDR3 is TGTGCCAGCAGCCCAGGGGATCGGGGTATGAACACTGAAGCTTTCTTT.